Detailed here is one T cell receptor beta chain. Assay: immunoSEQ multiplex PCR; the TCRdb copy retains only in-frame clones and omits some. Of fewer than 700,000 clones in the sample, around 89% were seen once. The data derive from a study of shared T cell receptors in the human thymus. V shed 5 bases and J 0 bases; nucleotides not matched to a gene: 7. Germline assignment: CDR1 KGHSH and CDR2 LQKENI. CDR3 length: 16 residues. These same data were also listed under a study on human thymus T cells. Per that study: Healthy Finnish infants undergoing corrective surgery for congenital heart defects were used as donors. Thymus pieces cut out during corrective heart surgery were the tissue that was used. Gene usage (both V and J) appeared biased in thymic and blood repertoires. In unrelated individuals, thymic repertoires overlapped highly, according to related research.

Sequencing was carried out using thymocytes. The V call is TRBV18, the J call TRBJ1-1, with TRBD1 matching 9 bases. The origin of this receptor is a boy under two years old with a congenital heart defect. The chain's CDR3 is CASSIWDRDMNTEAFF. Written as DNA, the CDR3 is TGTGCCAGCTCAATTTGGGACAGGGATATGAACACTGAAGCTTTCTTT.